This T cell receptor (beta chain) emerged from a study of blood T cell repertoires in COVID-19. The repertoire was sequenced with immunoSEQ multiplex PCR; TCRdb's copy has only in-frame clones and lacks some. The repertoire holds a few hundred thousand clones, 86% seen once, with around 1.8% in the top ten. Recruits, aged about 18 to 100 years, lived in 20 to 30 US areas. Recovered participants had two consecutive negative NP/OP PCR tests, healthcare professional clearance, or symptom resolution. This clone occurred once. This sequence originates from a man aged 35 to 55 who had recovered from COVID-19. Sequenced input: PBMCs or T cells enriched from blood (not recorded which).

The CDR3 loop reads CASSQLGTGGGPGFF. In DNA, the CDR3 is TGTGCCAGCAGCCAACTAGGGACAGGGGGCGGCCCGGGGTTCTTC. V is TRBV7-2 and J is TRBJ2-1, with TRBD1 matching 12 bases. V was pared by 5 bases and J by 15 bases, with 14 bases of the junction left unmatched. The CDR3 length is 15 residues. Germline assignment: CDR1 SGHTA and CDR2 FQGNSA.